This T cell receptor (beta chain) was captured in a study of early T cells in non-severe SARS-CoV-2 infection. Study-wide background: Chains were not paired, and sequencing was done on bulk RNA from unsorted whole blood.

Each CDR3 protein is one row after TCRdb ran MiXCR on the 5' RACE reads. The sample includes just over 95,000 distinct CDR3 sequences, 8% to 13% seen only once; the top ten take 5.1%. The V end lost 5 bases, the J end lost 0 bases, and 23 bases lay between the germline ends. CDR1 is SNHLY, CDR2 FYNNEI, per germline. The CDR3 runs to 19 residues. The chain employs TRBV2 and TRBJ2-1; the D is unclear. The material sequenced was whole blood. The origin of this receptor is an adult who was a healthcare worker with PCR-confirmed SARS-CoV-2 infection or an uninfected control (not recorded which). The CDR3 is CASSPPAGRTLSSYNEQFF. The CDR3 DNA follows: TGTGCCAGCAGTCCCCCTGCAGGAAGGACCCTAAGCTCCTACAATGAGCAGTTCTTC. The variable domain in full, completed from reference TRBV2 and TRBJ2-1, reads EPEVTQTPSHQVTQMGQEVILRCVPISNHLYFYWYRQILGQKVEFLVSFYNNEISEKSEIFDDQFSVERPDGSNFTLKIRSTKLEDSAMYFCASSPPAGRTLSSYNEQFFGPGTRLTVL.